The T cell receptor beta chain under discussion was sequenced for a study of control samples from healthy donors and cancer patients. Using immunoSEQ multiplex PCR, the repertoire was profiled, and TCRdb retains in-frame clones only, with some absent. The table has tens of thousands of clones, 80% to 95% seen once. V lost 0 bases and J 8 bases, leaving 25 bases between the germline ends. In germline, CDR1 is SNHLY, CDR2 FYNNEI. The CDR3 has 19 residues. The sequence was obtained from a woman between 40 and 55 years old with head and neck cancer. Sequenced sample: PBMCs. V is TRBV2 and J is TRBJ1-4; TRBD1 might be the D (6 bases). CDR3 nucleotides: TGTGCCAGCAGTGAAGCGCTTTATAGTCGTCGCAGGGGAAAAGAAAAACTGTTTTTT. Translated: CASSEALYSRRRGKEKLFF.